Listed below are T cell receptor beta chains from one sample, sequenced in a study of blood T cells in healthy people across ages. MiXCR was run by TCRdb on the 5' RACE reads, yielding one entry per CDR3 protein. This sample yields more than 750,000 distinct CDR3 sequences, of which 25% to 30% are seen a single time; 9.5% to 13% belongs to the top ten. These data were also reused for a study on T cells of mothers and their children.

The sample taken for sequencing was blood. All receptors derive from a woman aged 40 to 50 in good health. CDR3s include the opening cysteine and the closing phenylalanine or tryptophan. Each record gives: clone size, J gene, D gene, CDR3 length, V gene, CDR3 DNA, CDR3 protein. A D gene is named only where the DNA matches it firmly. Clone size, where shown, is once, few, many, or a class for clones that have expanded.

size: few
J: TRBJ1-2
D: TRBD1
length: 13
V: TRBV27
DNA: TGTGCCAGCAGCCGAGCTACAGGGGTTGGCTACACCTTC
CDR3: CASSRATGVGYTF

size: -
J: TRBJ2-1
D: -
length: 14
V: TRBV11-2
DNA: TGTGCCAGCAGCGTCCATCAGGGGGGGTATGAGCAGTTCTTC
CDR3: CASSVHQGGYEQFF

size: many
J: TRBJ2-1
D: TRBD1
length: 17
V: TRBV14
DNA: TGTGCCAGCAGCCCCCGACAGGGGGCTCCCTCCTACAATGAGCAGTTCTTC
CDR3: CASSPRQGAPSYNEQFF

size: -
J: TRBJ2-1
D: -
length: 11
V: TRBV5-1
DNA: TGCGCCAGCGGACAAGCGGATGAGCAGTTCTTC
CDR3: CASGQADEQFF

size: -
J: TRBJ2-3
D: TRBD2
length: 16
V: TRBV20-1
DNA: TGCAGTGCTAGAGATAGGGTAGCGGGATTCACAGATACGCAGTATTTT
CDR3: CSARDRVAGFTDTQYF

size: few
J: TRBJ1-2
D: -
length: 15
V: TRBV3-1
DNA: TGTGCCAGCAGCCAGATGCAGATTACTAACTATGGCTACACCTTC
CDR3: CASSQMQITNYGYTF

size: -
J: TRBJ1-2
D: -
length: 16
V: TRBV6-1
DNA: TGTGCCAGCATAACAACCCCAGGAGCCGGGAACTATGGCTACACCTTC
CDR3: CASITTPGAGNYGYTF

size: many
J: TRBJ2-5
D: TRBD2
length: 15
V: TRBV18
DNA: TGTGCCAGCTCACCGACTAGCGGGTACCAAGAGACCCAGTACTTC
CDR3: CASSPTSGYQETQYF

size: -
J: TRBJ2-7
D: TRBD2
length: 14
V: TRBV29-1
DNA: TGCAGCGCCCAACTAGCGGGGGAGTCCTACGAGCAGTACTTC
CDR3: CSAQLAGESYEQYF

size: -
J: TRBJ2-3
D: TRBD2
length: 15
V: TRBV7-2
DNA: TGTGCCAGCAGCTTTGGGGCTAGCGGGACAGATACGCAGTATTTT
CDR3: CASSFGASGTDTQYF

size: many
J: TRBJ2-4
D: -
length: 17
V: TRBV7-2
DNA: TGTGCCAGCAGCCTACCTACAGGGGGGGTAGCCAAAAACATTCAGTACTTC
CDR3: CASSLPTGGVAKNIQYF

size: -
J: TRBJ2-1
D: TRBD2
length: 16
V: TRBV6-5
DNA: TGTGCCAGCAGTTACCGCTCAGCGGGAGCCTACAATGAGCAGTTCTTC
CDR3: CASSYRSAGAYNEQFF

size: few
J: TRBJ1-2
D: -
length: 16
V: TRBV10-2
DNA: TGCGCGACAGGAGCAGGGCCCAGTCTCTTTAACTATGGCTACACCTTC
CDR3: CATGAGPSLFNYGYTF

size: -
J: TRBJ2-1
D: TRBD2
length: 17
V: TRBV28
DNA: TGTGCCAGCAGTTTTCCTCAATTCGGACTAGCATCTCGGGAGCAGTTCTTC
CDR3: CASSFPQFGLASREQFF

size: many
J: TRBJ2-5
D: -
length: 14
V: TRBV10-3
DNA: TGTGCCATCAGTGAGTGGGGCCTCGGTGAGACCCAGTACTTC
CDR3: CAISEWGLGETQYF

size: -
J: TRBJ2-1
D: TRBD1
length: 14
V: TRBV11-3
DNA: TGTGCCAGCCAACCGGGACAGGGGGACAATGAGCAGTTCTTC
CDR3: CASQPGQGDNEQFF

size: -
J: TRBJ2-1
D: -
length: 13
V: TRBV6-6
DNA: TGTGCCAGCATGCTATCACCCGACAATGAGCGGTTCTTC
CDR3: CASMLSPDNERFF

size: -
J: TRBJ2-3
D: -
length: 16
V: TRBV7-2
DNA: TGTGCCAGCAGCTTAACGGGCGGCACTAGCACAGATACGCAGTATTTT
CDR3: CASSLTGGTSTDTQYF

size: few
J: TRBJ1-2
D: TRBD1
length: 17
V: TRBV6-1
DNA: TGTGCCAGCAGTCAAGACAGGGGCCTTTCCCCCCTCTATGGCTACACCTTC
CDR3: CASSQDRGLSPLYGYTF

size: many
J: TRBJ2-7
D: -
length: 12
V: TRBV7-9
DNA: TGTGCCAGCAGCTTAGCGGGGATCGAGCAGTACTTC
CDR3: CASSLAGIEQYF

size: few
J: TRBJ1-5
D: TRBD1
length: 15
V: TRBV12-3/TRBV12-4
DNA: TGTGCCAGCAGTTTAGACAGGGGAGACAATCAGCCCCAGCATTTT
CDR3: CASSLDRGDNQPQHF

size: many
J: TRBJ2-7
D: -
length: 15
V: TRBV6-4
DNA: TGTGCCAGCAGTAGTTCGAGTGATAGCTCCTACGAGCAGTACTTC
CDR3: CASSSSSDSSYEQYF

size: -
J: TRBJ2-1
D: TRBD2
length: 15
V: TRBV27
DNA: TGTGCTAGCAGTTTGTCCCGGACTAGCGGCGAGACCCAGTTCTTC
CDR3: CASSLSRTSGETQFF

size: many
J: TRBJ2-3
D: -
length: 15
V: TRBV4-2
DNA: TGTGCCAGCAGCCAATTTCGTGGAGGGGGCGATACGCAGTATTTT
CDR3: CASSQFRGGGDTQYF

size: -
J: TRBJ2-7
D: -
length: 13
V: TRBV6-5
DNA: TGTGCCTCGAGACGGAGCTCCTACAATGAGCAGTACTTC
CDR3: CASRRSSYNEQYF

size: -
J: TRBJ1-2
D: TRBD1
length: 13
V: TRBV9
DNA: TGTGCCAGCAGCGCCGTAAACAGGGGCGGCTACACCTTC
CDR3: CASSAVNRGGYTF

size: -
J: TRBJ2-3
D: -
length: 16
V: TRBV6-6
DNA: TGTGCCAGCAGTTACCGCAGGGGAGCTAGCACAGATACGCAGTATTTT
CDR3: CASSYRRGASTDTQYF

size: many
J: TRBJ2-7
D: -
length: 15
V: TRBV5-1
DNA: TGCGCCAGCAGCTTAGGAGGGGGCGACGTTCGGGAGCAGTACTTC
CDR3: CASSLGGGDVREQYF

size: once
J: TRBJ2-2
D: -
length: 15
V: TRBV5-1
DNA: TGCGCCAGCAGCCCCTCGACGGAGAACACCGGGGAGCTGTTTTTT
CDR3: CASSPSTENTGELFF

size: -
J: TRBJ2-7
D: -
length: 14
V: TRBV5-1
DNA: TGCGCCAGCAGCTTGGTGGGGAAAAGCTACGAGCAGTACTTC
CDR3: CASSLVGKSYEQYF

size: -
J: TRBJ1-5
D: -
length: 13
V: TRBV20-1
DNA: TGCAGTGCTAGTCTGGCAGGGGTTGGACCCCAGCATTTT
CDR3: CSASLAGVGPQHF

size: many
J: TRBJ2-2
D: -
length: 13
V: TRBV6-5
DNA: TGTGCCAGCACCATGGGGGGCACCGGGGAGCTGTTTTTT
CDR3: CASTMGGTGELFF

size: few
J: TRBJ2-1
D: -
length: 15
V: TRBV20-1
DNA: TGCAGTGCTAGAGACCCGATGAGCTCCTACAATGAGCAGTTCTTC
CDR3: CSARDPMSSYNEQFF

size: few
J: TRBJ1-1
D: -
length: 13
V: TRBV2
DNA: TGTGCCAGCAGCATACAGGGTTACACTGAAGCTTTCTTT
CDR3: CASSIQGYTEAFF